The 9 T cell receptor beta chains below all came from one sample that was sequenced in a study of CD8 T cells in ankylosing spondylitis. In TCRdb, the 5' RACE reads were re-called with MiXCR into one record per CDR3 protein. The data contain about 240,000 distinct CDR3 sequences, roughly 10% of them singletons. The sample was blood, either unsorted or a sorted T cell fraction (not recorded which). All receptors derive from a male donor with ankylosing spondylitis or in good health (not recorded which).

This sequence joins TRBV7-2 and TRBJ2-7; D unresolved. Trimming left V 1 base short and J 3 bases short, with 10 bases between. The CDR3 has 14 residues. CDR1 SGHTA and CDR2 FQGNSA come from the germline V gene. In nucleotides, the CDR3 is TGTGCCAGCAGCTTAGGAAAGCGTGGCTACGAGCAGTACTTC. Encoded protein: CASSLGKRGYEQYF.

In DNA form, the CDR3 reads TGTGCCAGCAGCCCCGTCAGGCCTAAGGGTTCCTACAATGAGCAGTTCTTC. Translating it yields CASSPVRPKGSYNEQFF. The V and J genes are TRBV7-9 and TRBJ2-1; no clear D gene. Germline CDR1 reads SEHNR; CDR2 reads FQNEAQ (reference sequence). The V end lost 5 bases, the J end lost 1 base, and 18 bases lay between the germline ends. The CDR3 is 17 residues long.

This clonotype was recorded at least ten times. The rearrangement joins TRBV27 to TRBJ1-1, with D hard to call. The CDR3 loop spans 13 amino acids. The germline gives CDR1 MNHEY, CDR2 SMNVEV (reference sequence). V shed 3 bases and J shed 4 bases, with 9 bases lying between them. The CDR3 nucleotides read TGTGCCAGCAGTTTGGGGAGGGCCACTGAAGCTTTCTTT. Protein: CASSLGRATEAFF.

In this sample, this clonotype turned up many times. The rearrangement links TRBV12-3 or TRBV12-4 to TRBJ2-1, with TRBD1 matching 8 bases. V dropped 3 bases and J dropped 6; count of bases not matched to a gene: 4. The CDR3 is made up of 14 amino acids. Here the CDR3 reads CASSFQGARNEQFF. The CDR3 coding sequence is TGTGCCAGCAGTTTTCAGGGGGCTCGCAATGAGCAGTTCTTC.

In this sample, this clonotype turned up a few times. The chain links TRBV20-1 to TRBJ1-1; D gene ambiguous. The CDR3 runs to 11 residues. V shed 3 bases and J shed 6 bases, with 8 bases lying between them. Germline-derived CDR1 and CDR2 are DFQATT and SNEGSKA (reference sequence). The CDR3 sequence: CSARLLAEAFF. CDR3 coding DNA: TGCAGTGCTAGGCTTTTGGCTGAAGCTTTCTTT.

This clonotype was seen at least ten times. The chain is built from TRBV5-1 and TRBJ1-1, with a possible D match to TRBD1 (5 bases). CDR1 and CDR2 from the germline V gene are SGHRS and YFSETQ. The length of the CDR3 is 15 residues. V lost 6 bases and J 1 base, leaving 16 bases between the germline ends. The DNA for the CDR3 is TGCGCCAGCACCTCGTTGTTGGGGGGGAACACTGAAGCTTTCTTT. Its protein is CASTSLLGGNTEAFF.

This clonotype was recorded at least ten times. This chain connects TRBV5-1 to TRBJ2-7; no firm D call. CDR1 and CDR2 from the germline V gene are SGHRS and YFSETQ. The CDR3 is made up of 14 amino acids. V lost 0 bases, J lost 3 bases, and 10 bases lay in between. Written as DNA, the CDR3 is TGCGCCAGCAGCTTGGTACCCGGTAACTACGAGCAGTACTTC. It yields the protein CASSLVPGNYEQYF.

The chain is built from TRBV29-1 and TRBJ2-1, with D hard to call. Looked up from germline, CDR1 is SQVTM and CDR2 is ANQGSEA. V was pared by 8 bases and J by 6 bases, with 11 bases between. The CDR3 extends over 11 amino acids. This CDR3 reads CSPSYGNEQFF. CDR3 coding DNA: TGCAGCCCTTCGTACGGCAATGAGCAGTTCTTC.

This clonotype was counted at least ten times. The J gene is TRBJ2-1, the V gene TRBV7-2, with 11 bases that match TRBD2. The CDR3 runs 16 residues. CDR1 is SGHTA, CDR2 FQGNSA, per germline. The trim removed 7 bases at V and 7 bases at J, leaving 12 bases unmatched. In DNA form, the CDR3 reads TGTGCCAGCAATGAAAGACTAGCGGGATCGGTTAATGAGCAGTTCTTC. It encodes CASNERLAGSVNEQFF.